What follows describes a single T cell receptor beta chain. Its matching antigen is unknown. Trimming pared 6 bases from V and 6 bases from J, leaving 14 bases between. Germline loops: CDR1 SNHLY, CDR2 FYNNEI. This CDR3 is built from 13 residues. The data were taken from a study of cytomegalovirus exposure and HLA in healthy donors. Study-level findings and limits: Roughly 170 TCR beta chains were listed as cytomegalovirus-associated. A missense variant in DCLRE1C was later tied to TCR beta V- and J-gene trimming. The likely origin of a cluster of highly shared sequence variants was a sequencing artifact.

Researchers ran the PCR with 60 Vbeta and 13 Jbeta primers. Profiled with immunoSEQ multiplex PCR; TCRdb holds only in-frame clones, not every one. This table holds some 140,000 clones, about three quarters found once. The source of this sequence is a male donor in good health and CMV-seropositive. This sequence joins TRBV2 and TRBJ1-1; no clear D. Sequencing was performed on PBMCs. CDR3 amino acids: CASSGRGIAEAFF. CDR3 nucleotides: TGTGCCAGCAGCGGTCGGGGTATCGCTGAAGCTTTCTTT.